Shown below are 18 T cell receptor beta chains from a single sample sequenced in a study of T cells after yellow fever vaccination. MiXCR, applied by TCRdb to the 5' RACE reads, yields one record per CDR3 protein. There are about 200,000 distinct CDR3 sequences in the sample; more than 3% occur only once, and approximately 3% lies in the top ten. The material was CD4+ T cells sorted from PBMCs, obtained 10 days after the yellow fever booster vaccination. These receptors were collected from a man aged 18 to 30 who received the YFV17D yellow fever vaccine.

This clonotype was seen repeatedly, ten times or more. The chain couples TRBV5-1 to TRBJ2-1; a possible D gene is TRBD2 (6 bases). The V end lost 4 bases, the J end lost 14 bases, and 22 bases lay between the germline ends. Germline CDR1 is SGHRS and CDR2 is YFSETQ. The CDR3 extends over 14 amino acids. The DNA of the CDR3 is TGCGCCAGCAGCGACGGAGGGTGGGACTTATCGAAGTTCTTC. This translates into CASSDGGWDLSKFF.

This chain links TRBV18 with TRBJ2-7; 8 bases match TRBD1. The CDR3 is made up of 14 amino acids. Germline values: CDR1 KGHSH, CDR2 LQKENI. Trimming took 4 bases from V and 7 from J; bases not matched to a gene: 9. The CDR3 loop reads CASSLLGTGGEQYV. The CDR3 bases are TGTGCCAGCTCACTACTCGGGACAGGAGGAGAGCAGTACGTC.

This clonotype was found many times. The gene calls are TRBV6-6 and TRBJ2-7, with unresolved D. The CDR3 has 13 amino acids. Germline CDR1 and CDR2: MNHNY and SVGAGI (reference sequence). Trimming removed 6 bases from V and 1 base from J, with 10 bases in between. CDR3 bases: TGTGCCAGCAGGGAAGGGTTGTCCTACGAGCAGTACTTC. Translation: CASREGLSYEQYF.

A note on this clonotype: A clone one base away is much larger, so this may be a read error. This rearrangement joins TRBV7-9 to TRBJ1-5; D unclear. The CDR3 has 14 residues. Germline CDR1 is SEHNR and CDR2 is FQNEAQ (reference sequence). Trimming removed 1 base at V and 6 bases at J, with 10 bases between. The CDR3 spells CASSLVGTIQPQHF. CDR3 nucleotide sequence: TGTGCCAGCAGCTTAGTTGGTACCATTCAGCCCCAGCATTTT.

This clonotype was counted only a few times. The CDR3 loop is CASSVGHSSANYGYTF. The CDR3 DNA follows: TGTGCCAGCAGCGTAGGCCACAGCTCAGCTAACTATGGCTACACCTTC. The chain links TRBV9 to TRBJ1-2; D is uncertain. The V and J ends lost 0 bases and 0 bases respectively, with 12 bases between them. The CDR3 extends over 16 amino acids. Germline assignment: CDR1 SGDLS and CDR2 YYNGEE.

Ten or more counts support this clonotype. The V call is TRBV5-1, the J call TRBJ2-3; possibly TRBD1 for D (6 bases). Between the trimmed V and J ends, which lost 0 bases and 5 bases, there was a span of 16 bases. This CDR3 spans 16 amino acids. The germline V gene encodes CDR1 SGHRS and CDR2 YFSETQ. CDR3 loop: CASSLGHGTRGDTQYF. The DNA for the CDR3 is TGCGCCAGCAGCTTGGGACACGGGACCAGGGGAGATACGCAGTATTTT.

This clonotype has a handful of counts. V is TRBV6-1 and J is TRBJ1-5; 8 nucleotides match TRBD1. This CDR3 is 18 amino acids long. Per germline, CDR1 MNHNS and CDR2 SASEGT. The V segment lost 3 bases and the J segment 5 bases; nucleotides outside the gene matches: 15. The CDR3 is CASSEMRRGLFRDQPQHF. The CDR3 region has the DNA TGTGCCAGCAGTGAGATGCGCAGGGGGCTGTTTAGGGATCAGCCCCAGCATTTT.

This clonotype was detected ten times or more. The chain employs TRBV5-1 and TRBJ1-4, with 7 bases matching TRBD1. V trimming: 0 bases; J trimming: 5 bases; junction bases outside the gene matches: 1. Germline loops: CDR1 SGHRS, CDR2 YFSETQ. There are 14 residues in the CDR3. In DNA, the CDR3 is TGCGCCAGCAGCTTGGGGACAGGAAATGAAAAACTGTTTTTT. It translates to CASSLGTGNEKLFF.

This clonotype was seen ten or more times. The rearrangement joins TRBV5-6 to TRBJ2-1; no clear D gene. Looked up from germline, CDR1 is SGHDT and CDR2 is YYEEEE. Trimming shortened V by 4 bases and J by 14 bases, and 13 bases separated the two germline ends. CDR3 length: 11 amino acids. In DNA, the CDR3 is TGTGCCAGCAGCGTAGGTTCCGAAAAGTTCTTC. Amino acids: CASSVGSEKFF. The whole variable domain, remainder taken from reference TRBV5-6 and TRBJ2-1, is DAGVTQSPTHLIKTRGQQVTLRCSPKSGHDTVSWYQQALGQGPQFIFQYYEEEERQRGNFPDRFSGHQFPNYSSELNVNALLLGDSALYLCASSVGSEKFFGPGTRLTVL.

The CDR3 DNA sequence: TGTGCCATATCGGGATGGGCCAACGAGCAGTACTTC. Its protein product is CAISGWANEQYF. This sequence joins TRBV10-3 and TRBJ2-7; perhaps TRBD2 as D (5 bases). This CDR3 spans 12 amino acids. V lost 9 bases and J 5 bases, leaving 14 bases between the germline ends. Germline values: CDR1 ENHRY, CDR2 SYGVKD.

The CDR3 loop is CASSRDRVVAGELFF. DNA of the CDR3: TGTGCCAGCAGCCGCGACAGGGTGGTCGCCGGGGAGCTGTTTTTT. The V gene is TRBV12-3 or TRBV12-4, the J gene TRBJ2-2, with TRBD1 matching 7 bases. The CDR3 runs 15 residues. Trimming removed 6 bases from V and 6 bases from J; junction bases left unmatched: 10.

This clonotype was seen a handful of times. The chain uses TRBV7-8 and TRBJ2-5, with D perhaps given as TRBD1 or TRBD2 (5 bases each). Germline lookup yields CDR1 SGHVS and CDR2 FQNEAQ. V lost 0 bases and J lost 5, with 13 bases in between. The length of the CDR3 is 15 residues. The CDR3 DNA sequence: TGTGCCAGCAGCTTAGCCCGGGGCCTACAGGAGACCCAGTACTTC. It translates to CASSLARGLQETQYF.

V usage is TRBV20-1 and J usage is TRBJ2-3; 8 nucleotides align to TRBD1. Germline V lookup: CDR1 DFQATT, CDR2 SNEGSKA (reference sequence). The CDR3 consists of 14 residues. J lost 4 bases, V lost 5 bases, and 8 bases had no gene match. The CDR3 DNA reads as TGCAGTGCTGTGGTAGGACAGGGAGCAGATACGCAGTATTTT. It translates to CSAVVGQGADTQYF.

Ten or more counts support this clonotype. The junction does not match germline at one end; this may be a read error. V gene TRBV3-1 combines with J gene TRBJ1-2; D uncertain. This CDR3 is 13 amino acids long. The germline CDR1 and CDR2 sequences are LGHDT and YNNKEL (reference sequence). The CDR3 region is CASSPDGNYGYTF. For the CDR3, the DNA is TGCGCCAGCAGCCCGGACGGGAACTATGGCTACACCTTC.

The table lists this clonotype with a few counts. The chain joins TRBV5-4 to TRBJ2-3; tentative D call: TRBD2 (5 bases). The CDR3 sequence is 17 residues long. Trimming took 5 bases from V and 0 from J, leaving 19 bases between them. Germline CDR1 reads SGHNT; CDR2 reads YYREEE (reference sequence). The CDR3 nucleotides are TGTGCCAGCAGGCCATCTGCCGGGGTCACTAGCACAGATACGCAGTATTTT. Translated, it gives CASRPSAGVTSTDTQYF. Full variable domain (missing parts from reference TRBV5-4 and TRBJ2-3): ETGVTQSPTHLIKTRGQQVTLRCSSQSGHNTVSWYQQALGQGPQFIFQYYREEENGRGNFPPRFSGLQFPNYSSELNVNALELDDSALYLCASRPSAGVTSTDTQYFGPGTRLTVL.

This clonotype has at least ten counts. The chain couples TRBV5-5 to TRBJ2-5, with D maybe TRBD1 (5 bases). The ends were cut back, 1 base at V and 2 bases at J, with 9 bases in the middle. The V gene's germline CDR1 is SGHKS and CDR2 YYEKEE (reference sequence). The CDR3 spans 14 residues. CDR3 loop: CASSLTTVQETQYF. The DNA of the CDR3 is TGTGCCAGCAGCTTGACGACAGTTCAAGAGACCCAGTACTTC.

The CDR3 reads CASRRTGNGQPQHF. The CDR3 region has the DNA TGTGCCAGCAGGAGGACAGGGAATGGTCAGCCCCAGCATTTT. The chain uses TRBV6-5 and TRBJ1-5; TRBD1 matches at 8 bases. V shed 6 bases and J 6 bases; nucleotides not matched to a gene: 7. This CDR3 comprises 14 residues. CDR1 is MNHEY and CDR2 is SVGAGI in the germline V gene.

The sample holds many counts of this clonotype. V gene TRBV24-1 combines with J gene TRBJ2-5; 9 nucleotides line up with TRBD1. The CDR3 is 16 residues long. V lost 5 bases and J lost 5; bases outside the gene matches: 11. Looked up from germline, CDR1 is KGHDR and CDR2 is SFDVKD. CDR3 nucleotide sequence: TGTGCCACCAGTGGGCCCCCCGGGACAGGGATGGAGACCCAGTACTTC. Translated, it gives CATSGPPGTGMETQYF.